This T cell receptor (beta chain) originates from a study of human T cells and chemical hapten exposure. Study observations and caveats: Patch test score tracked positively with PT1 expanded TCR counts.

Documented time point: patch test 1, 2 weeks after DPC sensitization. Indicated treatment: therapeutic diphenylcyclopropenone sensitization with weekly scalp DPC. The donor pool consisted of alopecia patients aged 18 to 70 years, considered suitable for DPC. Germline CDR1 MNHEY, CDR2 SMNVEV (reference sequence). CDR3 length equals 14 residues. Deletions cut 2 bases from V and 4 bases from J, with 11 bases between. TCRdb called the RACE reads again in MiXCR, with one record for every CDR3 protein. The sample has 75,000 to 100,000 distinct CDR3 sequences; 9.5% to 15% are singletons. On this clonotype itself: Its antigen remains unidentified.

The starting material was whole blood, obtained in connection with sensitization to the hapten diphenylcyclopropenone (DPC). The chain combines TRBV27 with TRBJ1-2; D call uncertain. This clonotype originated in a woman aged 40 to 50 with alopecia areata. Some clones in this sample may be carry-over from other donors' samples. The CDR3 sequence is CASSLKDSGYGYTF. CDR3 nucleotides: TGTGCCAGCAGTTTAAAGGATTCTGGCTATGGCTACACCTTC.